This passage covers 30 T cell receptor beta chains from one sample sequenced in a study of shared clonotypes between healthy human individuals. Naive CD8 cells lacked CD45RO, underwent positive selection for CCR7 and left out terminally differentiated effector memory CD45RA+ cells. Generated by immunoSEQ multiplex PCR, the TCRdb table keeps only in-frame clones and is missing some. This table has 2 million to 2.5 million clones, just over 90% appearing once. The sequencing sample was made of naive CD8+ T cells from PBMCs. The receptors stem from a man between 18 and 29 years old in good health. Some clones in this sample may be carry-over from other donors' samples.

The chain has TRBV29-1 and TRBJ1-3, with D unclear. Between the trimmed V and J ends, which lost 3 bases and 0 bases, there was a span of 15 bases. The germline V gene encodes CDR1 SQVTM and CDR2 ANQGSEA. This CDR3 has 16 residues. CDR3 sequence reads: CSVDEPSEGSGNTIYF. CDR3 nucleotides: TGCAGCGTTGATGAGCCCTCGGAGGGCTCTGGAAACACCATATATTTT.

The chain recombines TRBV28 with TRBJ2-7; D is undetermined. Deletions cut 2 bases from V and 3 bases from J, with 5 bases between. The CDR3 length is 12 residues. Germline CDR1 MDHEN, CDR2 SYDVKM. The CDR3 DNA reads TGTGCCAGCAGTTTAGACGACTACGAGCAGTACTTC. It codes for CASSLDDYEQYF.

As DNA, the CDR3 is TGTGCCAGCAGCTTGTTCGGCGGGAGCGGGGCAGATACGCAGTATTTT. It specifies CASSLFGGSGADTQYF. The chain joins TRBV7-8 to TRBJ2-3; 7 bases are a match to TRBD2. Germline-derived CDR1 and CDR2 are SGHVS and FQNEAQ. V lost 3 bases, J lost 4 bases, and 10 bases stayed unmatched. The CDR3 length is 16 residues.

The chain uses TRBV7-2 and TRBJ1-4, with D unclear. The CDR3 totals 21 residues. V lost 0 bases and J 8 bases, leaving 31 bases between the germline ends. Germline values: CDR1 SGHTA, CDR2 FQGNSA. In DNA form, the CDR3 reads TGTGCCAGCAGCTTAGCAGGCTCCTTAACCTACGCTCCTCGCCCTTGGGAAAAACTGTTTTTT. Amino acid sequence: CASSLAGSLTYAPRPWEKLFF.

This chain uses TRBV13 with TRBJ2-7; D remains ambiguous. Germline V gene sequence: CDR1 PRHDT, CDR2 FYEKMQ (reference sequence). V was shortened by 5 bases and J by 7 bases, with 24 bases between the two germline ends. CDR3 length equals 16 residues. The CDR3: CASSPTWAILAEEQYF. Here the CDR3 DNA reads TGTGCCAGCAGCCCAACGTGGGCCATCCTCGCAGAGGAGCAGTACTTC.

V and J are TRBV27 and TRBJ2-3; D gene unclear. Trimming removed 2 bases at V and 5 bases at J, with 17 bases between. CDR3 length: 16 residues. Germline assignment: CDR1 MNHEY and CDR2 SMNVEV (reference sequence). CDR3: CASSLGWVGRVDTQYF. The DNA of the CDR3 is TGTGCCAGCAGTTTAGGTTGGGTCGGTAGGGTAGATACGCAGTATTTT.

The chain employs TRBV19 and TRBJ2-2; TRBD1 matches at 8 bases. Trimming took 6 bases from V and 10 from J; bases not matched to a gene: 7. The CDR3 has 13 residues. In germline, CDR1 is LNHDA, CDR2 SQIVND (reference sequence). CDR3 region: CASSVDREEELFF. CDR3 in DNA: TGTGCCAGTAGCGTGGACAGGGAGGAGGAGCTGTTTTTT.

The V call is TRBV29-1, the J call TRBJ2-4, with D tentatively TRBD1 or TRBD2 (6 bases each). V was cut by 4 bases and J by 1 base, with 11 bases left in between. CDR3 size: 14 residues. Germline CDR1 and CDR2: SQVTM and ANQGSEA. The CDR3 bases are TGCAGCGTTGTGGAGGGGGTGGCCAAAAACATTCAGTACTTC. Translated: CSVVEGVAKNIQYF.

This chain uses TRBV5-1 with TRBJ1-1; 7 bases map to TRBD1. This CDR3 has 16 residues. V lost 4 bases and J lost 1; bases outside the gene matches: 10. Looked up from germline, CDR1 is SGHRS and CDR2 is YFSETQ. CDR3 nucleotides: TGCGCCAGCAGCGTGGCACAGGGGCTCGAGAACACTGAAGCTTTCTTT. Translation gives CASSVAQGLENTEAFF.

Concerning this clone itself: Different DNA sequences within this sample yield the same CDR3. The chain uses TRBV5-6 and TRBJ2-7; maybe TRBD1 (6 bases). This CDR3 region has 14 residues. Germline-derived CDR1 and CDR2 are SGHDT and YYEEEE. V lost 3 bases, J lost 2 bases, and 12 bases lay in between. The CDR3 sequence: CASSSGTGPYEQYF. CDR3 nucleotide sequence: TGTGCCAGCAGCTCTGGAACAGGGCCCTACGAGCAGTACTTC.

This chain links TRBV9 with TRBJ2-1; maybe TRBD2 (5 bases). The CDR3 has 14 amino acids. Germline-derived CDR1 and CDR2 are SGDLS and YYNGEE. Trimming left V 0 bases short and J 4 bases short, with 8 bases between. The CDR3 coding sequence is TGTGCCAGCAGCGTAGCGGAGCGGTACAATGAGCAGTTCTTC. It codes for CASSVAERYNEQFF.

The CDR3 reads CASAPRDGSYEQYF. CDR3 sequence (DNA): TGTGCTAGTGCCCCCAGGGACGGCTCCTACGAGCAGTACTTC. This chain connects TRBV12-5 to TRBJ2-7; D may match TRBD1 or TRBD2 (5 bases each). Trimming left V 7 bases short and J 0 bases short, with 13 bases between. This CDR3 has 14 residues. The germline CDR1 and CDR2 sequences are LGHNT and FRNRAP.

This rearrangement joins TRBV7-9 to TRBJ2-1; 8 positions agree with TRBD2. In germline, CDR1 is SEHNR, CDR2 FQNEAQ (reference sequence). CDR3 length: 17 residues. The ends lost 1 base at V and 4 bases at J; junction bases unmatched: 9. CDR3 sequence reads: CASSLGFGGRPYNEQFF. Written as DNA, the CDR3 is TGTGCCAGCAGCTTAGGGTTCGGCGGGAGGCCGTACAATGAGCAGTTCTTC.

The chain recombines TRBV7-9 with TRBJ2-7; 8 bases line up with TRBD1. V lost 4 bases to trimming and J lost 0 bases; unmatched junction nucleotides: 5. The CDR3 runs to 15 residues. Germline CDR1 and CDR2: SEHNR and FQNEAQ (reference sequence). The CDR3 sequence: CASSSGQDRSYEQYF. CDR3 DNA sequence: TGTGCCAGCAGCTCGGGACAGGACCGCTCCTACGAGCAGTACTTC. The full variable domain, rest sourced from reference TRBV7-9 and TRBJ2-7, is DTGVSQNPRHKITKRGQNVTFRCDPISEHNRLYWYRQTLGQGPEFLTYFQNEAQLEKSRLLSDRFSAERPKGSFSTLEIQRTEQGDSAMYLCASSSGQDRSYEQYFGPGTRLTVT.

The CDR3 here is CASSSNRAGEQYF. The CDR3 region has the DNA TGTGCCAGCAGTTCCAACAGGGCGGGGGAGCAGTACTTC. This sequence joins TRBV28 and TRBJ2-7, with D perhaps assigned TRBD1 or TRBD2 (6 bases each). V lost 4 bases, J lost 7 bases, and 14 bases lay in between. This CDR3 contains 13 residues. Germline V lookup: CDR1 MDHEN, CDR2 SYDVKM.

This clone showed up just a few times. The CDR3 reads CASSQQGPSTNEKLFF. Written as DNA, the CDR3 is TGTGCCAGCAGCCAACAAGGGCCTTCAACTAATGAAAAACTGTTTTTT. The J gene is TRBJ1-4, the V gene TRBV14; D is ambiguous. V shed 2 bases and J shed 0 bases, with 10 bases lying between them. The germline CDR1 and CDR2 sequences are SGHDN and FVKESK. There are 16 residues in the CDR3.

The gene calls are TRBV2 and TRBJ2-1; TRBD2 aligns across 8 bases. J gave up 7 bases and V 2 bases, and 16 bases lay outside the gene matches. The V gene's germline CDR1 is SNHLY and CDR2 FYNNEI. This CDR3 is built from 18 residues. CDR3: CASSETKRERGRGNEQFF. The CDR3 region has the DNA TGTGCCAGCAGTGAAACGAAGCGGGAGCGGGGACGTGGGAATGAGCAGTTCTTC.

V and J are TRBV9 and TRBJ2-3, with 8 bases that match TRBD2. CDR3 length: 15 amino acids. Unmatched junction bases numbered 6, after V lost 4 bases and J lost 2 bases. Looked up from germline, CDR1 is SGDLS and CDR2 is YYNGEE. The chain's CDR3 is CASSPQLAATDTQYF. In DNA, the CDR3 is TGTGCCAGCAGCCCCCAACTAGCGGCCACAGATACGCAGTATTTT.

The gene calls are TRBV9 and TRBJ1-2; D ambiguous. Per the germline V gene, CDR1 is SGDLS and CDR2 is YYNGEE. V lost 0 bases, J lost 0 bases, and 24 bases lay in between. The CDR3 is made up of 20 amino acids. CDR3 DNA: TGTGCCAGCAGCGTAGACCCGAACCGATACTCCCCTGCACCTAACTATGGCTACACCTTC. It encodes CASSVDPNRYSPAPNYGYTF.

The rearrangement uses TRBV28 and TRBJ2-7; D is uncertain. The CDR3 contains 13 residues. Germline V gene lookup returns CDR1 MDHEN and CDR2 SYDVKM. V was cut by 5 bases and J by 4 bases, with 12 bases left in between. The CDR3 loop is CASSLNMRYEQYF. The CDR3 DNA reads TGTGCCAGCAGTCTTAACATGAGATACGAGCAGTACTTC.

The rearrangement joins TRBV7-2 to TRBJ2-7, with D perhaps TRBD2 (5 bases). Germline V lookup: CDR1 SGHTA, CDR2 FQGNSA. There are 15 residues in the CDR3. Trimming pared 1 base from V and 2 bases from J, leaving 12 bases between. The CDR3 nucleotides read TGTGCCAGCAGCTTAGAGGCGGGCACTACCTACGAGCAGTACTTC. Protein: CASSLEAGTTYEQYF.

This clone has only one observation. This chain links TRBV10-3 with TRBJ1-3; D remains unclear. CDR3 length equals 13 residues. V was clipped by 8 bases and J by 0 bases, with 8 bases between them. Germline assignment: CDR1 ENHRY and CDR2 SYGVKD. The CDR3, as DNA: TGTGCCATCTCAAGCCTCTCTGGAAACACCATATATTTT. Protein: CAISSLSGNTIYF.

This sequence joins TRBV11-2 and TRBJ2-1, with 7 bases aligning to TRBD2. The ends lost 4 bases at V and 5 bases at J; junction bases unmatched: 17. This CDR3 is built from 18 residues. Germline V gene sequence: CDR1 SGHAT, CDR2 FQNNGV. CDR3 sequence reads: CASSSRPYGGRGDNEQFF. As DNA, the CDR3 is TGTGCCAGCAGCTCCCGTCCCTACGGGGGGAGGGGAGACAATGAGCAGTTCTTC.

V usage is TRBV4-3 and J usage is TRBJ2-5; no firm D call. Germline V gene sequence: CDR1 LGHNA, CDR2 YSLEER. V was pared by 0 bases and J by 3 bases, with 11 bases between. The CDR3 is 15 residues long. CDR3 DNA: TGCGCCAGCAGCCAAGATAATCTCTCAAAAGAGACCCAGTACTTC. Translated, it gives CASSQDNLSKETQYF.

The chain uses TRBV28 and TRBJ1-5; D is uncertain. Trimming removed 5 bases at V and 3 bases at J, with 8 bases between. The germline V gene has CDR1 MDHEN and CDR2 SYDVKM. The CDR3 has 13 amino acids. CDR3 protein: CASSTSSNQPQHF. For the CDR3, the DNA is TGTGCCAGCAGTACTTCCTCCAATCAGCCCCAGCATTTT. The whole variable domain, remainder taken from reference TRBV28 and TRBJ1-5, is DVKVTQSSRYLVKRTGEKVFLECVQDMDHENMFWYRQDPGLGLRLIYFSYDVKMKEKGDIPEGYSVSREKKERFSLILESASTNQTSMYLCASSTSSNQPQHFGDGTRLSIL.

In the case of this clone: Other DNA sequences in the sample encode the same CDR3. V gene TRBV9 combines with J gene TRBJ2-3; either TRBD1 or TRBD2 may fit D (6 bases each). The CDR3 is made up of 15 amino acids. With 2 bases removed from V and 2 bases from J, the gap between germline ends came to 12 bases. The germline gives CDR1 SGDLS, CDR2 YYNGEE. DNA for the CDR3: TGTGCCAGCAGCGTCGGGGGCCTCTCCACAGATACGCAGTATTTT. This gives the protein CASSVGGLSTDTQYF. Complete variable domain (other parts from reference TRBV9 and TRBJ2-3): DSGVTQTPKHLITATGQRVTLRCSPRSGDLSVYWYQQSLDQGLQFLIQYYNGEERAKGNILERFSAQQFPDLHSELNLSSLELGDSALYFCASSVGGLSTDTQYFGPGTRLTVL.

Written as DNA, the CDR3 is TGTGCCAGCAGCGGGACCGCTACGCCGGAAAACACCGGGGAGCTGTTTTTT. It translates to CASSGTATPENTGELFF. The V gene is TRBV7-9, the J gene TRBJ2-2; D may match TRBD1 or TRBD2 (5 bases each). From germline, CDR1 is SEHNR and CDR2 FQNEAQ (reference sequence). CDR3 size: 17 residues. Trimming took off 5 bases at V and 2 bases at J, with 18 bases between the two ends.

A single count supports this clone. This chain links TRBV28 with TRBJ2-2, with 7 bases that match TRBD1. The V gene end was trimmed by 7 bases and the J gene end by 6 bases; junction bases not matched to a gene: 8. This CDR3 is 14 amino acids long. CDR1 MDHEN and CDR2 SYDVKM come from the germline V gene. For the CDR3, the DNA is TGTGCCAGCATAGAGACAGGGTGGTCCGGGGAGCTGTTTTTT. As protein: CASIETGWSGELFF.

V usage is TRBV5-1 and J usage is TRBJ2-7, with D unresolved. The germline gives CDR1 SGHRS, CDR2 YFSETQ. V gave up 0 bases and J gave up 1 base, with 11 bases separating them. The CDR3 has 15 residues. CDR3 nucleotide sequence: TGCGCCAGCAGCTTGGCACGAGACTTTTCCTACGAGCAGTACTTC. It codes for CASSLARDFSYEQYF.

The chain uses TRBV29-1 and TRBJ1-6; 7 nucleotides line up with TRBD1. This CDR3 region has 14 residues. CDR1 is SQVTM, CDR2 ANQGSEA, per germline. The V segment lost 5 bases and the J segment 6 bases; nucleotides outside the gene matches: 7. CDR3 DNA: TGCAGCGTTCGGGACAGCTTACTTAATTCACCCCTCCACTTT. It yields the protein CSVRDSLLNSPLHF. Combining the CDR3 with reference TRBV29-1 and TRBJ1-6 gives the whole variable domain SAVISQKPSRDICQRGTSLTIQCQVDSQVTMMFWYRQQPGQSLTLIATANQGSEATYESGFVIDKFPISRPNLTFSTLTVSNMSPEDSSIYLCSVRDSLLNSPLHFGNGTRLTVT.